This T cell receptor (beta chain) was documented in a study of control samples from healthy donors and cancer patients (dated by TCRdb to the early 2020s). The library was obtained by the immunoSEQ multiplex PCR assay. TCRdb took this table from immuneACCESS and kept in-frame rearrangements with V and J called. Such tables lack part of the clones; where checked against another copy, unresolved V genes explain under half of the gap, and the rest is unexplained. The sample table shows more than 110,000 clones, and approximately 86% are seen once. In total, the top ten clones hold around 9% of the sample. Note on this clone: The target of this receptor is not known. Base qualities are not recorded, but no much larger clone differs from it by a single base. Other nucleotide sequences from this sample produce the same CDR3.

CDR1 SGHRS and CDR2 YFSETQ were looked up in the germline V gene. The CDR3 covers 13 residues, taking in both the cysteine and the phenylalanine. Solely the CDR3 DNA is kept, with 39 bases framed from the first base. Trimming at the junction amounts to 5 bases on V and 3 bases on J, and the germline ends lie 10 bases apart. Input material: blood. This chain joins TRBV5-1 to TRBJ2-3; TRBD1 is a weak D gene call, 6 bases matching. The receptor's source is a woman aged 30 to 39 in good health. For the CDR3, the sequence is CASSDQGTDTQYF. The DNA sequence reads TGCGCCAGCAGTGACCAGGGGACAGATACGCAGTATTTT.